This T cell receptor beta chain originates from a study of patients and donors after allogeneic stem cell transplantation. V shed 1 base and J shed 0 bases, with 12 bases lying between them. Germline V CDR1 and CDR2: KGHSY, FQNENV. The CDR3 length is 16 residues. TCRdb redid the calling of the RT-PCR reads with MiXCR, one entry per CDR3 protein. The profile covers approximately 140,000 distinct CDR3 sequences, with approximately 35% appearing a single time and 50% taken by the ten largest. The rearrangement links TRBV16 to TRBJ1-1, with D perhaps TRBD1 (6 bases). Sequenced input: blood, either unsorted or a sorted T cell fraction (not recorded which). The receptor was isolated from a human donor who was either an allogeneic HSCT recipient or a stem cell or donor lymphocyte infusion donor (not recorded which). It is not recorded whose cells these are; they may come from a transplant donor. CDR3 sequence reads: CASSQWGADMNTEAFF. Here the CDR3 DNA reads TGTGCCAGCAGCCAATGGGGGGCCGACATGAACACTGAAGCTTTCTTT.